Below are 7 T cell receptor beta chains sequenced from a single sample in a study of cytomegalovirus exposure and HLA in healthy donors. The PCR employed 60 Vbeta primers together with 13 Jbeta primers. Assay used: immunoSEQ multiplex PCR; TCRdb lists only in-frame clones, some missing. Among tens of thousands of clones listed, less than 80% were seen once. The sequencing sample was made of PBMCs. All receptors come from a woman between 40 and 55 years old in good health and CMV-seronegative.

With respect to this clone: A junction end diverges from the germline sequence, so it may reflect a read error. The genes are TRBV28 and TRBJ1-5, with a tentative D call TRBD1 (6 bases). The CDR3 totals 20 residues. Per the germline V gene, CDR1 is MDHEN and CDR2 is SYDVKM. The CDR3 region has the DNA TGTGCCAGCAGTGCCTCGGGCAGGTCGAGGGGGTTAATCAGCAATCAGCCCCGGCATTTT. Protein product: CASSASGRSRGLISNQPRHF.

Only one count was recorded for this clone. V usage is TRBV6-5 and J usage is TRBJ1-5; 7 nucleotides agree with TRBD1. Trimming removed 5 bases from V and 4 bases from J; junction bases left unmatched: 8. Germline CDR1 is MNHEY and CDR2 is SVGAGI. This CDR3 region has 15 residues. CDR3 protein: CASSADRATNQPQHF. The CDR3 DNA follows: TGTGCCAGCAGTGCCGACAGGGCCACGAATCAGCCCCAGCATTTT.

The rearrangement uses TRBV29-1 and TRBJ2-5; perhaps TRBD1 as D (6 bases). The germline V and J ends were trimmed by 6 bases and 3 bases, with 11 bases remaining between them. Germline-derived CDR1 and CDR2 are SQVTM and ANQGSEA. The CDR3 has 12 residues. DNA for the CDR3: TGCAGCGTGGGCCGACAGGAAGAGACCCAGTACTTC. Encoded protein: CSVGRQEETQYF.

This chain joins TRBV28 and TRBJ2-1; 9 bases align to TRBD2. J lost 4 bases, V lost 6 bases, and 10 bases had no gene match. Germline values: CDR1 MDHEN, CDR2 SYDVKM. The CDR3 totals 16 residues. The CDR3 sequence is CASSPWRLAAYNEQFF. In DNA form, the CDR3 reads TGTGCCAGCAGCCCATGGAGACTAGCGGCGTACAATGAGCAGTTCTTC.

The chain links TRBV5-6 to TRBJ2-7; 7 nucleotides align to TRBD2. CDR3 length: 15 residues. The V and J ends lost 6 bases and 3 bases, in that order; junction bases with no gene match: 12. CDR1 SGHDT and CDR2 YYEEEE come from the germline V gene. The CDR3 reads CASIKIRDYNYEQYF. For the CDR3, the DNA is TGTGCCAGCATAAAAATCCGGGACTATAACTACGAGCAGTACTTC.

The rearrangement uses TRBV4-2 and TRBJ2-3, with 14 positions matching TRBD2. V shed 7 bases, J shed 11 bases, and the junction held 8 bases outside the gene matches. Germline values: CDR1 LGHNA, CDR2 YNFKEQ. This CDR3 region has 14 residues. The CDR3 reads CASTPGLAGVRQYF. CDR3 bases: TGTGCCAGCACTCCGGGACTAGCGGGAGTGAGGCAGTATTTT.

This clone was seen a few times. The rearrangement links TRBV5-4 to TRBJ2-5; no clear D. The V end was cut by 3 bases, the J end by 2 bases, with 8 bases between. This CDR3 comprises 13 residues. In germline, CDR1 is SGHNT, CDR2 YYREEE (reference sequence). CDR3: CASSSDTQETQYF. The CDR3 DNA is TGTGCCAGCAGCTCCGACACGCAAGAGACCCAGTACTTC.